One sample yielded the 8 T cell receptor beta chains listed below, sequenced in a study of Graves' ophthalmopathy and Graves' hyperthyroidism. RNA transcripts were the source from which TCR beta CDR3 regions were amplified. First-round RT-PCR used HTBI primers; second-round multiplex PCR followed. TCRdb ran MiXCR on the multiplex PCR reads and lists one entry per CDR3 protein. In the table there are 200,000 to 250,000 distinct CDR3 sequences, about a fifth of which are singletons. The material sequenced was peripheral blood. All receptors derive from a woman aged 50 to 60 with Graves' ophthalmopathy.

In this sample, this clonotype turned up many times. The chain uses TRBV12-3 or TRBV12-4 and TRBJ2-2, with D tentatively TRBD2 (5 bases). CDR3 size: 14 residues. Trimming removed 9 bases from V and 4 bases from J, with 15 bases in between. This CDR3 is CASLSEGGTGELFF. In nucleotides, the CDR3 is TGTGCCAGTCTTAGTGAGGGCGGCACCGGGGAGCTGTTTTTT.

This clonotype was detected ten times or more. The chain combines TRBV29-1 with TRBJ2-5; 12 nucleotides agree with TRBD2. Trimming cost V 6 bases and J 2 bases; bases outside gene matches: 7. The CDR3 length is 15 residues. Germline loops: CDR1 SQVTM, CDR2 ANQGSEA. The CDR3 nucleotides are TGCAGCGTCGGACTAGCGGGGACCGGTCAAGAGACCCAGTACTTC. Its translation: CSVGLAGTGQETQYF.

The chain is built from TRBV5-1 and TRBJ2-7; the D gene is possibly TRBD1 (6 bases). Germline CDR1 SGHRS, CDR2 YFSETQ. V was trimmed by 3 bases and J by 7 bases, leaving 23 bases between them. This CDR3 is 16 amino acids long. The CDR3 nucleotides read TGCGCCAGCAGCTCGCGGTACTCTACAGGGTCGTTTGAGCAGTACTTC. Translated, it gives CASSSRYSTGSFEQYF.

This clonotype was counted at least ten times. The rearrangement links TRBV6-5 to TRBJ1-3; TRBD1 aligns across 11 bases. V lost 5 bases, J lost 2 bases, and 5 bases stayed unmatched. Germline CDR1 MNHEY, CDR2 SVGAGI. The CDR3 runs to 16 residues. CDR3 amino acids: CASSPPGQGAGNTIYF. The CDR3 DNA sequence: TGTGCCAGCAGTCCTCCGGGACAGGGGGCTGGAAACACCATATATTTT.

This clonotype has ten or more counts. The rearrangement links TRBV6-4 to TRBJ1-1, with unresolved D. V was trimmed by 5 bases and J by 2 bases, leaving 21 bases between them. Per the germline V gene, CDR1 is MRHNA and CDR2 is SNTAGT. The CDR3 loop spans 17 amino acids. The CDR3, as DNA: TGTGCCAGCAGTAGCCGGACTTCCGGCAAGTCTAACACTGAAGCTTTCTTT. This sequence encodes CASSSRTSGKSNTEAFF.

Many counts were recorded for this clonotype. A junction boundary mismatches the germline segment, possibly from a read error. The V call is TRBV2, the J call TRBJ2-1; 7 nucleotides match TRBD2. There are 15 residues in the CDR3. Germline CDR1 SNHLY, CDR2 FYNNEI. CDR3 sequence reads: CASSEGLAAAGEQLF. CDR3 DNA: TGTGCCAGCAGTGAGGGGCTAGCGGCGGCAGGTGAGCAGCTCTTC.

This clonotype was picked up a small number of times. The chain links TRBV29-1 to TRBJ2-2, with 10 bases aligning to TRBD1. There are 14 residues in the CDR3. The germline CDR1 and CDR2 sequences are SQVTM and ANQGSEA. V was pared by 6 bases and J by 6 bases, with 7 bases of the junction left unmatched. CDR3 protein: CSVAGTGAAGELFF. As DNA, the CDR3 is TGCAGCGTAGCCGGGACAGGGGCGGCCGGGGAGCTGTTTTTT.

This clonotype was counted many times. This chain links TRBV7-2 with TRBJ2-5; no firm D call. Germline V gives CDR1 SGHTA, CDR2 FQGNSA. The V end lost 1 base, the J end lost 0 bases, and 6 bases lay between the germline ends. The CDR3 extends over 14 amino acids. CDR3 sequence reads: CASSLVRYQETQYF. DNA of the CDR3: TGTGCCAGCAGCTTAGTACGGTACCAAGAGACCCAGTACTTC.